These T cell receptor beta chains were read from a single sample in a study of persistence of HIV-infected CD4 T cells. Their recognized antigens are unknown. Sequencing used immunoSEQ multiplex PCR; TCRdb keeps in-frame clones, though not all of them. The table has 20,000 to 25,000 clones, around 74% seen once. Here the sequenced sample was CD4+ T cells sorted from PBMCs after approximately 19-hour stimulation, taken from a patient who received antiretroviral therapy. These receptors were taken from an adult man with HIV who was CMV-seropositive. CDR3s include the opening cysteine and the closing phenylalanine or tryptophan. Each record gives: clone size, V gene, D gene, J gene, CDR3 protein, CDR3 DNA. A D gene is named only where the DNA matches it firmly. For some rows the clone size is stated as once, few or many, or as a class when expanded; others skip it.

>NA|TRBV7-2|NA|TRBJ1-5
CASSLRGGNQPQHF
TGTGCCAGCAGCCTAAGGGGCGGCAATCAGCCCCAGCATTTT
>NA|TRBV28|NA|TRBJ2-3
CASTVPGGGPQYF
TGTGCCAGCACCGTCCCAGGAGGGGGACCGCAGTATTTT
>NA|TRBV3-1/TRBV3-2|NA|TRBJ1-1
CASSPLRGNYDTEAFF
TGTGCCAGCAGCCCATTACGGGGGAACTACGACACTGAAGCTTTCTTT
>NA|TRBV29-1|NA|TRBJ2-2
CSVEQSQGSGELFF
TGCAGCGTTGAGCAATCCCAGGGTTCCGGGGAGCTGTTTTTT
>NA|TRBV4-2|TRBD1|TRBJ1-2
CASSQALIVEGAIYGHTF
TGTGCCAGCAGCCAAGCCCTAATTGTTGAGGGGGCAATCTATGGCCACACCTTC
>few|TRBV9|TRBD1|TRBJ2-3
CASSPLLVRGSTSTDTQYF
TGTGCCAGCAGCCCCCTACTAGTCAGGGGGTCCACAAGCACAGATACGCAGTATTTT
>NA|TRBV28|TRBD2|TRBJ2-1
CASSSGGGLDNEQFF
TGTGCCAGCAGCTCGGGCGGGGGGTTGGACAATGAGCAGTTCTTC
>NA|TRBV29-1|NA|TRBJ2-2
CTARHNTGELFF
TGCACCGCACGACATAACACCGGGGAGCTGTTTTTT
>NA|TRBV19|TRBD2|TRBJ2-2
CASSLRGLAGGANTGELFF
TGTGCCAGTAGCCTCCGGGGACTAGCGGGGGGTGCGAACACCGGGGAGCTGTTTTTT
>NA|TRBV7-3|TRBD2|TRBJ2-7
CASSPNPGLAGEQYF
TGTGCCAGCAGCCCCAACCCGGGACTAGCGGGGGAGCAGTACTTC
>NA|TRBV7-8|TRBD1|TRBJ1-6
CASSLKLTGGSPLHF
TGTGCCAGCAGCCTGAAACTGACAGGGGGCTCACCCCTCCACTTT